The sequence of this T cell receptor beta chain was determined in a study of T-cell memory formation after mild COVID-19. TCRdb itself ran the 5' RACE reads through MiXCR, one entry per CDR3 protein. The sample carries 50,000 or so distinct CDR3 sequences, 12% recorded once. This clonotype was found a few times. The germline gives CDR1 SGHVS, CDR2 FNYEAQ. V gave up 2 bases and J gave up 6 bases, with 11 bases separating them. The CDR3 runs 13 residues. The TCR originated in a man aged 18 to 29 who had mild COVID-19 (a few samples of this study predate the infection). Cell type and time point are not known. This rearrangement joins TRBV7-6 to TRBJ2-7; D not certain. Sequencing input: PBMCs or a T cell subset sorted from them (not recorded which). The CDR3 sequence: CASSLITTGEQYF. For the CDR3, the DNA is TGTGCCAGCAGCTTAATCACAACGGGCGAGCAGTACTTC.